Listed below are T cell receptor beta chains from one sample, sequenced in a study of blood T cell repertoires in COVID-19. Assay used: immunoSEQ multiplex PCR; TCRdb lists only in-frame clones, some missing. The sample has 140,000 to 150,000 clones; more than 60% are singletons. The sample comprised peripheral blood. The receptors originated from a woman aged 60 to 75 with acute or convalescent COVID-19. Both conserved end residues are part of each CDR3. The D gene is left open where the match is weak. The listing skips clone size in some rows; elsewhere it reads once, few, many or a size class.

d_gene	v_gene	j_gene	abundance	len	CDR3aa	CDR3nt
TRBD2	TRBV19	TRBJ2-1	-	15	CASSIDGLALREQFF	TGTGCCAGTAGTATAGATGGACTAGCTTTGCGTGAGCAGTTCTTC
TRBD2	TRBV3-1/TRBV3-2	TRBJ2-7	-	16	CASSQVFGEGPYEQYF	TGTGCCAGCAGCCAAGTTTTTGGGGAGGGCCCCTACGAGCAGTACTTC
-	TRBV27	TRBJ2-1	-	13	CASSHGGPDPQFF	TGTGCCAGCAGCCACGGGGGACCGGATCCCCAGTTCTTC
TRBD2	TRBV15	TRBJ2-5	-	15	CATSRTSGRGETQYF	TGTGCCACCAGCAGAACTAGCGGGAGAGGAGAGACCCAGTACTTC
TRBD1	TRBV29-1	TRBJ2-7	-	15	CSVEDGQGAVYEQYF	TGCAGCGTTGAAGATGGACAGGGGGCGGTCTACGAGCAGTACTTC
-	TRBV25-1	TRBJ1-1	-	13	CASSEFGAARAFF	TGTGCCAGCAGTGAATTTGGGGCTGCTCGGGCTTTCTTT
TRBD1	TRBV18	TRBJ2-2	-	17	CASSRRDRGSFTGELFF	TGTGCCAGCTCACGCCGGGACAGGGGTAGTTTCACCGGGGAGCTGTTTTTT
TRBD2	TRBV27	TRBJ2-3	-	14	CASSYGRHTDTQYF	TGTGCCAGCAGTTACGGGAGGCACACAGATACGCAGTATTTT
-	TRBV5-4	TRBJ1-2	-	12	CASSLNGYGYTF	TGTGCCAGCAGCTTAAACGGCTATGGCTACACCTTC
TRBD2	TRBV5-1	TRBJ2-7	-	15	CASSLAGTSREEQYF	TGCGCCAGCAGCTTGGCCGGGACTAGTCGGGAGGAGCAGTACTTC
-	TRBV10-1	TRBJ2-1	-	15	CASSSGRLRANEQFF	TGCGCCAGCAGCAGCGGCCGACTAAGGGCCAATGAGCAGTTCTTC
TRBD2	TRBV4-1	TRBJ2-7	-	15	CASSPIGTSSYEQYF	TGCGCCAGCAGCCCTATAGGGACTAGCTCCTACGAGCAGTACTTC
TRBD2	TRBV6-5	TRBJ2-1	-	15	CASSWGLAGGNEQFF	TGTGCCAGCAGTTGGGGACTAGCGGGAGGGAATGAGCAGTTCTTC
-	TRBV29-1	TRBJ1-1	few	14	CSAFTTSVSTEAFF	TGCAGCGCTTTTACGACATCGGTGAGCACTGAAGCTTTCTTT
-	TRBV5-1	TRBJ2-7	once	15	CASSSRFHGDYEQYF	TGCGCCAGCAGCTCCAGATTTCACGGGGACTACGAGCAGTACTTC
TRBD1	TRBV30	TRBJ1-6	-	19	CAWREGGQGLRSYNSPLHF	TGTGCCTGGAGAGAGGGGGGACAGGGGCTCCGCTCCTATAATTCACCCCTCCACTTT
-	TRBV5-1	TRBJ2-5	once	14	CASSEGDYQETQYF	TGCGCCAGCAGTGAGGGGGATTACCAAGAGACCCAGTACTTC
TRBD1	TRBV19	TRBJ1-5	-	15	CASRGDRAKNQPQHF	TGTGCCAGTAGAGGGGACAGGGCCAAGAATCAGCCCCAGCATTTT
TRBD2	TRBV9	TRBJ2-5	-	13	CASSVALAANLHF	TGTGCCAGCAGCGTAGCCCTAGCGGCCAATCTACACTTC
-	TRBV10-2	TRBJ2-7	-	14	CASMGDFNSYEQYF	TGCGCCAGCATGGGGGACTTCAACTCCTACGAGCAGTACTTC
TRBD1	TRBV27	TRBJ2-7	many	15	CASSVTGTGTYEQYF	TGTGCCAGCAGTGTTACCGGGACAGGGACCTACGAGCAGTACTTC
-	TRBV23-1	TRBJ2-5	once	14	CASSQLQVQETQYF	TGCGCCAGCAGTCAATTACAGGTCCAAGAGACCCAGTACTTC
TRBD1	TRBV2	TRBJ2-1	-	16	CASTPRGQGGHNEQFF	TGTGCCAGCACCCCCCGGGGACAGGGGGGCCACAATGAGCAGTTCTTC
TRBD2	TRBV19	TRBJ2-1	-	16	CASSPQGLAGAGEQFF	TGTGCCAGTAGTCCCCAGGGACTAGCGGGAGCAGGCGAGCAGTTCTTC